This entry lists 25 T cell receptor beta chains sequenced from one sample in a study of persistence of HIV-infected CD4 T cells. Lysates of CMV-infected fibroblasts at roughly 10 ug/mL stimulated these cells. CD40L-negative CD69-negative CD45RO-high memory CD4+ T cells were sorted as populations depleted of antigen-responding cells. Sequencing used immunoSEQ version 4 in survey mode. Generated by immunoSEQ multiplex PCR, the TCRdb table keeps only in-frame clones and is missing some. The profile shows roughly 28,000 clones, more than 75% of them singletons. These receptors have no known antigen. This specimen was CD4+ T cells sorted from PBMCs after roughly 20-hour stimulation, taken from a patient who received antiretroviral therapy. The source is an adult woman with HIV who was CMV-seropositive.

The CDR3 DNA sequence: TGTGCCAGCAGCTTAGGAGGGCTCTACAATGAGCAGTTCTTC. It specifies CASSLGGLYNEQFF. The chain uses TRBV7-9 and TRBJ2-1; TRBD2 is a possible D gene (5 bases). V was pared by 1 base and J by 3 bases, with 7 bases between. Germline V gene lookup returns CDR1 SEHNR and CDR2 FQNEAQ (reference sequence). The CDR3 is 14 amino acids. The full variable domain, with the rest looked up from reference TRBV7-9 and TRBJ2-1, is DTGVSQNPRHKITKRGQNVTFRCDPISEHNRLYWYRQTLGQGPEFLTYFQNEAQLEKSRLLSDRFSAERPKGSFSTLEIQRTEQGDSAMYLCASSLGGLYNEQFFGPGTRLTVL.

This sequence joins TRBV6-5 and TRBJ1-3, with 9 bases that match TRBD1. Germline V gene data show CDR1 as MNHEY and CDR2 as SVGAGI. Unmatched junction bases numbered 1, after V lost 6 bases and J lost 1 base. This CDR3 region has 14 residues. The CDR3 region has the DNA TGTGCCAGCAGGACAGGGGGTTCTGGAAACACCATATATTTT. Its translation: CASRTGGSGNTIYF.

The chain couples TRBV11-3 to TRBJ2-5; weak D call: TRBD1 (5 bases). This CDR3 region has 13 residues. V gave up 4 bases and J gave up 2 bases, with 8 bases separating them. Germline lookup yields CDR1 SGHNT and CDR2 YENEEA. The CDR3 reads CASSWTSQETQYF. The CDR3 DNA sequence: TGTGCCAGCAGCTGGACATCTCAAGAGACCCAGTACTTC.

The chain links TRBV7-8 to TRBJ2-4, with D possibly TRBD2 on 7 matching bases. The CDR3 has 14 residues. The V and J ends lost 2 bases and 6 bases respectively, with 11 bases between them. Germline V gene lookup returns CDR1 SGHVS and CDR2 FQNEAQ. The CDR3 here is CASSLRGAGNIQYF. As DNA, the CDR3 is TGTGCCAGCAGCTTACGGGGGGCAGGAAACATTCAGTACTTC.

J is TRBJ2-2 and V is TRBV6-5; D unclear. CDR1 is MNHEY, CDR2 SVGAGI, per germline. CDR3 length equals 14 residues. Deletions cut 6 bases from V and 3 bases from J, with 11 bases between. CDR3 nucleotides: TGTGCCAGCAGGCAGGCGCAAGACACCGGGGAGCTGTTTTTT. Residues: CASRQAQDTGELFF.

The gene calls are TRBV29-1 and TRBJ1-2, with 9 bases aligning to TRBD1. Germline values: CDR1 SQVTM, CDR2 ANQGSEA. Trimming cost V 8 bases and J 6 bases; bases outside gene matches: 7. The CDR3 covers 12 residues. CDR3 sequence reads: CSTRDRDDGYTF. CDR3 nucleotides: TGCAGCACCCGGGACAGGGATGATGGCTACACCTTC.

The chain couples TRBV2 to TRBJ2-1; 9 nucleotides match TRBD2. The length of the CDR3 is 15 residues. V lost 6 bases to trimming and J lost 8 bases; unmatched junction nucleotides: 11. Germline loops: CDR1 SNHLY, CDR2 FYNNEI. CDR3 DNA sequence: TGTGCCAGCAGGGAGGGACTAGCTCAGGCGGATGAGCAGTTCTTC. It translates to CASREGLAQADEQFF.

The chain links TRBV6-5 to TRBJ2-1; 10 nucleotides align to TRBD2. The CDR3 runs to 14 residues. V shed 6 bases, J shed 5 bases, and the junction held 4 bases outside the gene matches. Looked up from germline, CDR1 is MNHEY and CDR2 is SVGAGI. Here the CDR3 reads CASRQGLADNEQFF. DNA for the CDR3: TGTGCCAGCAGGCAAGGACTAGCGGACAATGAGCAGTTCTTC.

The J gene is TRBJ2-3, the V gene TRBV29-1; D is undetermined. Trimming removed 6 bases from V and 6 bases from J, with 16 bases in between. CDR1 and CDR2 (germline): SQVTM, ANQGSEA. The length of the CDR3 is 13 residues. CDR3 protein: CSVPGTIMDTQYF. CDR3 bases: TGCAGCGTCCCGGGCACAATCATGGATACGCAGTATTTT.

This clone was seen a handful of times. The chain combines TRBV6-5 with TRBJ1-2, with D perhaps matching TRBD1 (5 bases). Trimming stripped 4 bases from V and 3 bases from J, with 9 bases between. The CDR3 is 13 amino acids. The germline V gene has CDR1 MNHEY and CDR2 SVGAGI. CDR3: CASSFRVDYGYTF. The DNA for the CDR3 is TGTGCCAGCAGTTTCAGGGTCGACTATGGCTACACCTTC.

The J gene is TRBJ1-5, the V gene TRBV10-3; perhaps TRBD1 as D (5 bases). V dropped 4 bases and J dropped 4 bases, with 11 bases sitting between them. Germline V gene lookup returns CDR1 ENHRY and CDR2 SYGVKD. The CDR3 sequence is 14 residues long. CDR3 in amino acids: CAISVAGHNQPQHF. CDR3 DNA sequence: TGTGCCATCAGTGTTGCAGGGCATAATCAGCCCCAGCATTTT.

This clone was observed a few times. This sequence joins TRBV7-3 and TRBJ2-2; 7 bases map to TRBD1. CDR1 SGHTA and CDR2 FQGTGA come from the germline V gene. The CDR3 contains 13 residues. With 4 bases clipped from V and 9 bases from J, the junction kept 5 bases outside the gene matches. The CDR3 sequence: CASSSQGDRELFF. CDR3 sequence (DNA): TGTGCCAGCAGCTCCCAGGGGGACAGGGAGCTGTTTTTT.

This chain uses TRBV6-5 with TRBJ2-1; tentative D call: TRBD2 (5 bases). The CDR3 runs to 14 residues. V shed 9 bases and J shed 5 bases, with 17 bases lying between them. Germline V gives CDR1 MNHEY, CDR2 SVGAGI. The CDR3 is CASKSQPGDNEQFF. The CDR3 DNA reads TGTGCCAGTAAATCTCAGCCCGGGGACAATGAGCAGTTCTTC.

This chain's CDR3 is CASSLLQGWGPEAFF. CDR3 DNA sequence: TGTGCCAGCTCACTATTACAGGGTTGGGGCCCTGAAGCTTTCTTT. The chain uses TRBV18 and TRBJ1-1; D might be TRBD1 (6 bases). This CDR3 contains 15 residues. Trimming pared 4 bases from V and 6 bases from J, leaving 18 bases between. Looked up from germline, CDR1 is KGHSH and CDR2 is LQKENI.

V usage is TRBV10-3 and J usage is TRBJ2-7, with 8 bases fitting TRBD1. This CDR3 has 14 residues. Unmatched junction bases numbered 5, after V lost 2 bases and J lost 5 bases. CDR1 is ENHRY, CDR2 SYGVKD, per germline. The CDR3 DNA reads as TGTGCCATCAGTGAGAGAACAGGGGGAAACGAGCAGTACTTC. Protein product: CAISERTGGNEQYF.

The chain joins TRBV12-3 or TRBV12-4 to TRBJ1-1; 7 bases fit TRBD1. V lost 5 bases to trimming and J lost 3 bases; unmatched junction nucleotides: 3. CDR3 size: 13 residues. The CDR3 spells CASSKTGYTEAFF. Written as DNA, the CDR3 is TGTGCCAGCAGTAAGACAGGGTACACTGAAGCTTTCTTT.

The chain uses TRBV6-6 and TRBJ2-7; 9 positions match TRBD1. The CDR3 loop spans 12 amino acids. Germline V gene data show CDR1 as MNHNY and CDR2 as SVGAGI (reference sequence). Losses at the gene ends were 5 bases for V and 6 bases for J; bases not matched to a gene: 2. The CDR3 sequence: CASSRDRVEQYV. The CDR3 bases are TGTGCCAGCAGTCGGGACAGGGTCGAGCAGTACGTC.

In its sample, this clone is medium-sized. The rearrangement joins TRBV9 to TRBJ2-2; D may be TRBD2 (6 bases). The V and J ends lost 2 bases and 0 bases respectively, with 11 bases between them. This CDR3 has 16 amino acids. Germline CDR1 SGDLS, CDR2 YYNGEE. Written as DNA, the CDR3 is TGTGCCAGCAGCGTCAGGGAGGACACGAACACCGGGGAGCTGTTTTTT. It translates to CASSVREDTNTGELFF.

The chain employs TRBV6-1 and TRBJ2-3; D gene unclear. Germline loops: CDR1 MNHNS, CDR2 SASEGT. The CDR3 is 14 amino acids. Trimming left V 7 bases short and J 2 bases short, with 13 bases between. The CDR3 DNA reads TGTGCCAGCACCTTGACCTATTCCACAGATACGCAGTATTTT. Protein: CASTLTYSTDTQYF.

The rearrangement uses TRBV2 and TRBJ2-1; D may be TRBD2 (5 bases). CDR1 is SNHLY, CDR2 FYNNEI, per germline. The CDR3 extends over 15 amino acids. The germline V and J ends were trimmed by 5 bases and 4 bases, with 15 bases remaining between them. The CDR3 is CASSRPTGGYNEQFF. In DNA form, the CDR3 reads TGTGCCAGCAGTAGGCCTACCGGAGGATACAATGAGCAGTTCTTC.

The rearrangement joins TRBV29-1 to TRBJ2-7; 7 bases fit TRBD1. Germline trimming cut 5 bases from V and 2 bases from J; bases unmatched to any gene: 6. This CDR3 region has 13 residues. Germline CDR1 SQVTM, CDR2 ANQGSEA. In DNA, the CDR3 is TGCAGCGTTCGAGACAGGGTCACCTACGAGCAGTACTTC. Its translation is CSVRDRVTYEQYF.

V usage is TRBV5-4 and J usage is TRBJ1-2, with a tentative D call TRBD1 (5 bases). The CDR3 is 14 residues long. Per germline, CDR1 SGHNT and CDR2 YYREEE (reference sequence). V dropped 0 bases and J dropped 4 bases, with 10 bases sitting between them. CDR3 sequence reads: CASSLGGVVYGYTF. CDR3 DNA sequence: TGTGCCAGCAGCTTGGGGGGGGTTGTCTATGGCTACACCTTC.

The chain carries TRBV3-1 (or the pseudogene TRBV3-2) and TRBJ1-1; no clear D. Trimming shortened V by 4 bases and J by 1 base, and 19 bases separated the two germline ends. The CDR3 has 17 residues. Germline values: CDR1 LGHDT, CDR2 YNNKEL (reference sequence). CDR3 in amino acids: CASSLLTPAGGNTEAFF. The CDR3 DNA sequence: TGTGCCAGCAGCCTCCTCACCCCAGCGGGCGGGAACACTGAAGCTTTCTTT.

The chain links TRBV6-5 to TRBJ1-3; a possible D gene is TRBD1 (5 bases). Germline loops: CDR1 MNHEY, CDR2 SVGAGI. The CDR3 length is 14 residues. V was clipped by 2 bases and J by 2 bases, with 7 bases between them. DNA for the CDR3: TGTGCCAGCAGTTACACAGGCCCTGGAAACACCATATATTTT. Protein product: CASSYTGPGNTIYF.

The chain's CDR3 is CASTLRELGNSPLHF. The CDR3 nucleotides are TGTGCCAGCACCCTCCGGGAGTTGGGTAATTCACCCCTCCACTTT. The V call is TRBV6-5, the J call TRBJ1-6; D gene ambiguous. Looked up from germline, CDR1 is MNHEY and CDR2 is SVGAGI. CDR3 length: 15 residues. Trimming removed 7 bases from V and 6 bases from J, with 16 bases in between.